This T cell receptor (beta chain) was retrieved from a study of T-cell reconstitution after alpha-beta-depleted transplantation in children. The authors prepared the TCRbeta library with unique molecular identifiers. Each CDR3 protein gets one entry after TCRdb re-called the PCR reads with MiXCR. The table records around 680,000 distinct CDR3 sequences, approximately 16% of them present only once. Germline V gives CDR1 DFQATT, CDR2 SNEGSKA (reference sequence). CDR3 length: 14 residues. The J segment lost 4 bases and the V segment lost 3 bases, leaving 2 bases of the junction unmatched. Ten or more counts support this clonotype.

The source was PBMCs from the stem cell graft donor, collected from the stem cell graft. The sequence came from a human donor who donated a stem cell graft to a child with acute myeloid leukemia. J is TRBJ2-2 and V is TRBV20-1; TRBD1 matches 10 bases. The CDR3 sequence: CSARTGGGTGELFF. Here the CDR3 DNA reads TGCAGTGCTAGGACAGGGGGCGGCACCGGGGAGCTGTTTTTT.